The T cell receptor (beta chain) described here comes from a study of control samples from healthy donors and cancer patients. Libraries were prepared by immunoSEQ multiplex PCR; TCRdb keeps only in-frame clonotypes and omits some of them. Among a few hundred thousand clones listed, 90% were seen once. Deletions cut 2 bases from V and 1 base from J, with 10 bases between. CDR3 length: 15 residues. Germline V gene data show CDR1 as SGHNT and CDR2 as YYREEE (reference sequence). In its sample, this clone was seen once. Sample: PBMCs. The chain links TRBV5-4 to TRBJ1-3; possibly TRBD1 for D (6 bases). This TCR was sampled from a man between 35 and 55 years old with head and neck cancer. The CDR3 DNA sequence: TGTGCCAGCAGCTTTCGGGGGGCGTCTGGAAACACCATATATTTT. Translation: CASSFRGASGNTIYF.